The 3 T cell receptor beta chains reported below all come from one sample, sequenced in a study of T cell responses to AZD1222 COVID-19 vaccine. This table comes from immunoSEQ multiplex PCR, and its TCRdb copy is limited to in-frame clones, with some not included. The data hold some 200,000 clones, with about 94% observed a single time. The sample was peripheral blood, taken 28 days after the second dose of the MenACWY control vaccine. The receptors shown here come from an adult who received the MenACWY meningococcal vaccine as a control.

The CDR3 nucleotides read TGTGCCAGCAGTGGATCGGGACCGGGGTCCTACAATGAGCAGTTCTTC. As protein: CASSGSGPGSYNEQFF. The chain recombines TRBV6-2 or TRBV6-3 with TRBJ2-1, with D perhaps assigned TRBD1 or TRBD2 (5 bases each). Germline CDR1 and CDR2: MNHEY and SVGEGT. V lost 5 bases and J 1 base, leaving 15 bases between the germline ends. The CDR3 length is 16 residues.

This clone occurred once. V and J are TRBV5-4 and TRBJ1-2; D not resolved. Germline V lookup: CDR1 SGHNT, CDR2 YYREEE (reference sequence). This CDR3 is built from 15 residues. Trimming took 0 bases from V and 3 from J, leaving 12 bases between them. CDR3 amino acids: CASSLGSDKDYGYTF. CDR3 nucleotides: TGTGCCAGCAGCTTGGGTAGCGATAAGGACTATGGCTACACCTTC.

This chain links TRBV5-4 with TRBJ2-5, with TRBD2 identical over 10 bases. V dropped 7 bases and J dropped 5; count of bases not matched to a gene: 11. Germline V gives CDR1 SGHNT, CDR2 YYREEE (reference sequence). The length of the CDR3 is 15 residues. The DNA for the CDR3 is TGTGCCAGCGTTTTCACTAGCGGGGCGGTGGAGACCCAGTACTTC. Translated: CASVFTSGAVETQYF.